This TCR beta chain was identified in a study of shared clonotypes between healthy human individuals. Study-wide background: Aged between 18 and 49, the donors were a couple of women and three men. There were three CD4 naive, three CD4 memory, two CD8 naive and one CD8 memory plates per donor. Study observations and caveats: Only blood samples were collected, and tissue repertoires likely differ.

The CDR3 sequence is 16 residues long. Trimming pared 2 bases from V and 5 bases from J, leaving 16 bases between. Germline V gene sequence: CDR1 SNHLY, CDR2 FYNNEI. The table came from immunoSEQ multiplex PCR; TCRdb's copy has only in-frame clones and leaves some out. The sample contains around 1,900,000 clones, 85% to 95% of which appear only once. As to this clone: Its antigen is currently unknown.

The naive CD8 fraction comprised CD45RO-negative cells positively selected for CCR7 and excluded terminally differentiated effector memory CD45RA+ cells. Sequenced: naive CD8+ T cells from PBMCs. J is TRBJ2-1 and V is TRBV2, with a tentative D call TRBD2 (6 bases). This TCR came from a man between 18 and 29 years old in good health. Some clones in this sample may be carry-over from other donors' samples. The CDR3 spells CASSEPLRELHNEQFF. CDR3 nucleotides: TGTGCCAGCAGTGAACCACTACGGGAGTTGCACAATGAGCAGTTCTTC.